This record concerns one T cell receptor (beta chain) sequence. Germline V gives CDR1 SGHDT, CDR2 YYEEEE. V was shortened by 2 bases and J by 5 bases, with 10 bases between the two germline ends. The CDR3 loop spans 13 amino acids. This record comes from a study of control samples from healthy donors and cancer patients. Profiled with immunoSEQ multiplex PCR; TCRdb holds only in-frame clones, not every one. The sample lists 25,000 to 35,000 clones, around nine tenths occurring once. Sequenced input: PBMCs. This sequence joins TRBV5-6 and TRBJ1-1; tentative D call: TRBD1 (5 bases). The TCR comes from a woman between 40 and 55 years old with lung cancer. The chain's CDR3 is CASSFPGRTEAFF. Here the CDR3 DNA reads TGTGCCAGCAGCTTCCCAGGGCGAACTGAAGCTTTCTTT.